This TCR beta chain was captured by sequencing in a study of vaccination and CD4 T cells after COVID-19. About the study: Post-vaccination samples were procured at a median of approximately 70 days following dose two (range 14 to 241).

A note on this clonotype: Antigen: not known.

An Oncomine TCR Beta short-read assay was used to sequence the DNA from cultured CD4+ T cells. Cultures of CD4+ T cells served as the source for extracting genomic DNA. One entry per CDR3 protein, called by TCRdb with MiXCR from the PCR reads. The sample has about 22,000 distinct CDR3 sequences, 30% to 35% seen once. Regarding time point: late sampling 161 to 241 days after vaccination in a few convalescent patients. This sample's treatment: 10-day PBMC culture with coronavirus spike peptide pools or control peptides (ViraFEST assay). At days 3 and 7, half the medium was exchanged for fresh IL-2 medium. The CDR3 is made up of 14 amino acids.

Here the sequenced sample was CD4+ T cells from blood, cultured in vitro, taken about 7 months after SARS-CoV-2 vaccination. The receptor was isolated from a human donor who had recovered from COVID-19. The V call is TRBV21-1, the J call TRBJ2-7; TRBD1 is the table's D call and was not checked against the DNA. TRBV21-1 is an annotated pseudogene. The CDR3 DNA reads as TGTGCCAGCAGCAAAGCCAGGGGGGCTTACGAGCAGTACTTC. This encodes CASSKARGAYEQYF.